This T cell receptor (beta chain) was obtained from a study of T cells after posttransplantation cyclophosphamide. Study results and limitations: Tissue-infiltrating T cells from skin or gut overlapped little with blood T cells. Recipient CMV seropositivity and CMV reactivation strongly tracked TRB clonality.

Germline CDR1 and CDR2: SGHTA and FQGNSA. V was pared by 1 base and J by 4 bases, with 8 bases between. This CDR3 region has 14 residues. Repertoires were generated with immunoSEQ multiplex PCR, while TCRdb's copy carries only in-frame clones and drops some. The top ten clones hold about 0.6% of a sample with about 3,800 clones, roughly 95% of them seen once. About this clone: Its antigen is not identified.

The source of this sequence is a man aged 45-65 years. Sequenced input: naive CD4+ T cells sorted from PBMCs. This chain uses TRBV7-2 with TRBJ1-5; TRBD1 might be the D (5 bases). Here the CDR3 DNA reads TGTGCCAGCAGCTTAGGACAGACTAATCAGCCCCAGCATTTT. Its protein is CASSLGQTNQPQHF.